This TCR beta chain was identified in a study of blood T cells in healthy people across ages. Next came a second PCR, run for about 6 to 12 cycles, which used a sample-barcoded 5' primer along with a J-beta primer mix. Using its own MiXCR run on the 5' RACE reads, TCRdb lists one record per CDR3 protein. Among around 700,000 distinct CDR3 sequences listed, 20% to 25% were seen once. Broader study findings: Lack of knowledge of donor CMV status possibly confounded expanded clonotype changes.

Peripheral blood samples of roughly 9.8 milliliters were drawn from each donor. Between the trimmed V and J ends, which lost 1 base and 6 bases, there was a span of 15 bases. In germline, CDR1 is MGHDK, CDR2 SYGVNS. This CDR3 spans 15 amino acids. This clonotype was picked up a small number of times. The antigen remains undetermined. The data also belong to a second study, concerning T cells of mothers and their children. That work states: Samples came from a few healthy Caucasian mothers and their six children. RNA was extracted, and all of it went into cDNA synthesis at about 1.5 ug per 15 ul.

The clonotype originates from a boy between 10 and 17 years old in good health. The rearrangement joins TRBV25-1 to TRBJ1-2; tentatively, D is TRBD1 (5 bases). Specimen: blood. Here the CDR3 reads CASSEFPMETDGYTF. The CDR3 DNA sequence: TGTGCCAGCAGTGAATTTCCTATGGAGACAGATGGCTACACCTTC.